This T cell receptor (beta chain) is from a study of cytomegalovirus exposure and HLA in healthy donors. Study-wide results and caveats: Later on, a genetic analysis was performed. It linked a missense variant in DCLRE1C with V- and J-gene trimming of TCR beta. Across donors, most TCRs were seen rarely, yet some public ones were widespread.

In this sample, this clone turned up a few times. Antigen specificity is unknown. The PCR made use of 60 Vbeta and 13 Jbeta primers. Measured with immunoSEQ multiplex PCR; TCRdb has only the in-frame clones, and not every one. The sample yields 80,000 to 90,000 clones, roughly 79% seen once. There are 13 residues in the CDR3. The V and J ends lost 6 bases and 4 bases, in that order; junction bases with no gene match: 2. Per germline, CDR1 SNHLY and CDR2 FYNNEI. The sequenced sample consisted of PBMCs. The rearrangement joins TRBV2 to TRBJ2-2; 7 bases align to TRBD1. The sequence derives from a woman in her thirties in good health and CMV-seronegative. DNA of the CDR3: TGTGCCAGCAGAGACAGGGCCACCGGGGAGCTGTTTTTT. Protein sequence: CASRDRATGELFF.